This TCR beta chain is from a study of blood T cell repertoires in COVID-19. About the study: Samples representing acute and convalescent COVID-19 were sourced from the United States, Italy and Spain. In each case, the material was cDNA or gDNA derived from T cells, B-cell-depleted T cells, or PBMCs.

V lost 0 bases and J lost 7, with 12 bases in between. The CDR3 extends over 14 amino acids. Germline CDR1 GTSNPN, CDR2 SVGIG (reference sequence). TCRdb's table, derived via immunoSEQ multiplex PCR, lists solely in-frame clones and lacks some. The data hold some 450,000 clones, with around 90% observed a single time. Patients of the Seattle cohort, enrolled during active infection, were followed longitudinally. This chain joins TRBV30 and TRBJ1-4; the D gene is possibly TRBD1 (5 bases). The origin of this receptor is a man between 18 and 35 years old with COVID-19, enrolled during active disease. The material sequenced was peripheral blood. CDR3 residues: CAWSVSRVTEKLFF. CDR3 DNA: TGTGCCTGGAGTGTATCCAGGGTGACTGAAAAACTGTTTTTT.